The source of this T cell receptor beta chain is a study of blood T cells in healthy people across ages. Germline values: CDR1 SGDLS, CDR2 YYNGEE. The length of the CDR3 is 14 residues. Trimming cost V 8 bases and J 2 bases, with 15 bases left between them. The authors ran a second PCR of roughly 6 to 11 cycles using a sample-barcoded 5' primer and a J-beta primer mix. From the 5' RACE reads, TCRdb called clonotypes with MiXCR, one entry per CDR3 protein. The sample carries some 900,000 distinct CDR3 sequences, roughly 50% recorded once. The chain links TRBV9 to TRBJ2-3; D is perhaps TRBD2 (5 bases). The TCR was taken from a young man in good health. Sequencing was performed on blood. This CDR3 reads CASSGLITTDTQYF. The CDR3 DNA reads as TGTGCCAGTTCAGGACTGATAACCACAGATACGCAGTATTTT.